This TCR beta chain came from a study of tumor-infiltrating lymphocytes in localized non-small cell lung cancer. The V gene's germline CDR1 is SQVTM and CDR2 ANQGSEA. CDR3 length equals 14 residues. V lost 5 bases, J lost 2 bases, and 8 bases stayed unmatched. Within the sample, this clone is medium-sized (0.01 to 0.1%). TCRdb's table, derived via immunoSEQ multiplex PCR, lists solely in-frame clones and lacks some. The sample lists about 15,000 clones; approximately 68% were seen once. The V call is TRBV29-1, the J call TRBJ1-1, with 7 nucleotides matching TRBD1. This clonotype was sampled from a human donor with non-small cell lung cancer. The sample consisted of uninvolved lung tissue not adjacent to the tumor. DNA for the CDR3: TGCAGCGTTCAACCCCCAGGGGGAAACACTGAAGCTTTCTTT. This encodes CSVQPPGGNTEAFF.